The next 5 T cell receptor beta chains were all read from a single sample in a study of T cell responses to AZD1222 COVID-19 vaccine. The assay was immunoSEQ multiplex PCR, and TCRdb's table has in-frame clones only and misses some. The sample holds 150,000 or so clones; 80% to 95% are singletons and the top ten take around 0.9%. The material sequenced was peripheral blood, taken on day 0 of MenACWY control vaccination. The receptors here all came from an adult in good health.

The chain links TRBV15 to TRBJ2-7, with D possibly called TRBD1 or TRBD2 (5 bases each). The CDR3 has 17 residues. CDR1 and CDR2 from the germline V gene are LNHNV and YYDKDF (reference sequence). V was trimmed by 1 base and J by 5 bases, leaving 21 bases between them. The CDR3 nucleotides are TGTGCCACCAGCAGAGCCTCCCGCGGGCAGGGCAGGAACGAGCAGTACTTC. Protein product: CATSRASRGQGRNEQYF.

The rearrangement joins TRBV4-3 to TRBJ1-1; D is uncertain. Germline-derived CDR1 and CDR2 are LGHNA and YSLEER. The CDR3 contains 13 residues. Trimming took off 0 bases at V and 4 bases at J, with 6 bases between the two ends. The CDR3 DNA follows: TGCGCCAGCAGCCAAGATCAGATCACTGAAGCTTTCTTT. Translation: CASSQDQITEAFF.

The rearrangement uses TRBV11-3 and TRBJ2-2; D is ambiguous. V gave up 6 bases and J gave up 3 bases, with 8 bases separating them. Germline assignment: CDR1 SGHNT and CDR2 YENEEA. CDR3 length: 13 residues. The CDR3 here is CASSRLDTGELFF. The CDR3 coding sequence is TGTGCCAGCAGTCGTCTAGACACCGGGGAGCTGTTTTTT.

This clone was found once. This rearrangement joins TRBV5-4 to TRBJ1-2; 7 positions agree with TRBD1. Germline loops: CDR1 SGHNT, CDR2 YYREEE (reference sequence). There are 12 residues in the CDR3. V lost 5 bases and J lost 7; bases outside the gene matches: 5. CDR3 nucleotides: TGTGCCAGCAGGACAGGGTCTCTTGGCTACACCTTC. As protein: CASRTGSLGYTF.

The V and J genes are TRBV5-6 and TRBJ1-2, with D uncertain. V shed 1 base and J shed 6 bases, with 10 bases lying between them. Germline CDR1 reads SGHDT; CDR2 reads YYEEEE. The CDR3 spans 13 residues. DNA for the CDR3: TGTGCCAGCAGCTTGAACAGCCTCGATGGCTACACCTTC. Translated: CASSLNSLDGYTF.